The next 11 T cell receptor beta chains were all read from a single sample in a study of blood T cells in healthy people across ages. Alongside a J-beta primer mix, a sample-barcoded 5' primer served in a second PCR lasting about 6 to 11 cycles. MiXCR, run by TCRdb on the 5' RACE reads, gives a single entry per CDR3 protein. The sample lists roughly 720,000 distinct CDR3 sequences, 40% to 65% occurring once. The source material was blood. Receptor source: an elderly man in good health.

This clonotype is a singleton in its sample. The V call is TRBV4-1, the J call TRBJ2-7; 11 bases align to TRBD1. There are 16 residues in the CDR3. V shed 4 bases and J 3 bases; nucleotides not matched to a gene: 8. Germline CDR1 reads MGHRA; CDR2 reads YSYEKL. Here the CDR3 DNA reads TGCGCCAGCAGCCTTTATTCCGGGACAGGGGGCTACGAGCAGTACTTC. Its translation is CASSLYSGTGGYEQYF.

The chain has TRBV18 and TRBJ2-1, with TRBD2 matching 11 bases. This CDR3 spans 15 amino acids. Trimming cost V 3 bases and J 10 bases; bases outside gene matches: 8. CDR1 and CDR2 (germline): KGHSH, LQKENI. The CDR3 DNA reads TGTGCCAGCTCACCGAATAGCGGGAGGGCAGGAGAGCAGTTCTTC. This gives the protein CASSPNSGRAGEQFF.

This clonotype was picked up a small number of times. The J gene is TRBJ1-2, the V gene TRBV7-9, with a tentative D call TRBD1 (5 bases). This CDR3 is 14 amino acids long. Trimming pared 1 base from V and 8 bases from J, leaving 14 bases between. Germline lookup yields CDR1 SEHNR and CDR2 FQNEAQ (reference sequence). The CDR3 reads CASSLEGQGGGYTF. CDR3 nucleotides: TGTGCCAGCAGCTTAGAGGGTCAGGGAGGCGGCTACACCTTC.

Only one count was recorded for this clonotype. The genes are TRBV20-1 and TRBJ1-5; D might be TRBD1 (6 bases). Germline loops: CDR1 DFQATT, CDR2 SNEGSKA (reference sequence). The length of the CDR3 is 16 residues. The germline V and J ends were trimmed by 6 bases and 2 bases, with 20 bases remaining between them. CDR3 residues: CSAEKQGGLGNQPQHF. The DNA of the CDR3 is TGCAGTGCCGAAAAACAGGGAGGGCTTGGCAATCAGCCCCAGCATTTT.

The V gene is TRBV13, the J gene TRBJ2-7, with 13 bases identical to TRBD2. This CDR3 is 18 amino acids long. Germline values: CDR1 PRHDT, CDR2 FYEKMQ (reference sequence). The V and J ends lost 6 bases and 0 bases, in that order; junction bases with no gene match: 11. The DNA for the CDR3 is TGTGCCAGCAGGCCTCCGGGACTAGCGGGAATAAACTCCTACGAGCAGTACTTC. This encodes CASRPPGLAGINSYEQYF.

The V and J genes are TRBV3-1 and TRBJ1-2, with 8 bases matching TRBD1. Germline V gives CDR1 LGHDT, CDR2 YNNKEL (reference sequence). The CDR3 totals 16 residues. The J segment lost 0 bases and the V segment lost 4 bases, leaving 7 bases of the junction unmatched. The chain's CDR3 is CASSRDRGASNYGYTF. CDR3 nucleotide sequence: TGTGCCAGCAGCCGAGACAGGGGAGCTTCTAACTATGGCTACACCTTC.

This rearrangement joins TRBV20-1 to TRBJ2-2, with 7 bases fitting TRBD2. The CDR3 sequence is 16 residues long. CDR1 is DFQATT, CDR2 SNEGSKA, per germline (reference sequence). The V and J ends lost 4 bases and 0 bases, in that order; junction bases with no gene match: 8. CDR3 region: CSATAPGRANTGELFF. Here the CDR3 DNA reads TGCAGTGCTACGGCCCCAGGGAGGGCGAACACCGGGGAGCTGTTTTTT.

The chain has TRBV7-8 and TRBJ2-7; 7 bases are a match to TRBD2. The CDR3 consists of 15 residues. V was clipped by 4 bases and J by 3 bases; unmatched bases: 9. Germline V gene lookup returns CDR1 SGHVS and CDR2 FQNEAQ. The CDR3, as DNA: TGTGCCAGCAGCTGGACCGGGACTACCCTCTACGAGCAGTACTTC. It codes for CASSWTGTTLYEQYF.

The chain has TRBV4-1 and TRBJ1-5; D is undetermined. CDR1 and CDR2 from the germline V gene are MGHRA and YSYEKL. Trimming took off 2 bases at V and 7 bases at J, with 12 bases between the two ends. The CDR3 consists of 14 residues. The CDR3 region is CASSQLGRSQPQHF. Here the CDR3 DNA reads TGCGCCAGCAGCCAACTCGGTCGTTCGCAGCCCCAGCATTTT.

V and J are TRBV5-6 and TRBJ2-1; TRBD1 matches at 9 bases. From germline, CDR1 is SGHDT and CDR2 YYEEEE. There are 15 residues in the CDR3. V was clipped by 4 bases and J by 4 bases; unmatched bases: 6. CDR3 region: CASSMAGTGYNEQFF. Here the CDR3 DNA reads TGTGCCAGCAGCATGGCCGGGACAGGGTACAATGAGCAGTTCTTC. Full variable domain (rest looked up from reference TRBV5-6 and TRBJ2-1): DAGVTQSPTHLIKTRGQQVTLRCSPKSGHDTVSWYQQALGQGPQFIFQYYEEEERQRGNFPDRFSGHQFPNYSSELNVNALLLGDSALYLCASSMAGTGYNEQFFGPGTRLTVL.

The chain joins TRBV5-5 to TRBJ2-2; 11 nucleotides align to TRBD2. V trimming: 10 bases; J trimming: 2 bases; junction bases outside the gene matches: 4. CDR3 size: 14 residues. CDR1 is SGHKS, CDR2 YYEKEE, per germline (reference sequence). The CDR3 region has the DNA TGTGCCGGCGGACTAGCGGGCAACACCGGGGAGCTGTTTTTT. Translating it yields CAGGLAGNTGELFF.